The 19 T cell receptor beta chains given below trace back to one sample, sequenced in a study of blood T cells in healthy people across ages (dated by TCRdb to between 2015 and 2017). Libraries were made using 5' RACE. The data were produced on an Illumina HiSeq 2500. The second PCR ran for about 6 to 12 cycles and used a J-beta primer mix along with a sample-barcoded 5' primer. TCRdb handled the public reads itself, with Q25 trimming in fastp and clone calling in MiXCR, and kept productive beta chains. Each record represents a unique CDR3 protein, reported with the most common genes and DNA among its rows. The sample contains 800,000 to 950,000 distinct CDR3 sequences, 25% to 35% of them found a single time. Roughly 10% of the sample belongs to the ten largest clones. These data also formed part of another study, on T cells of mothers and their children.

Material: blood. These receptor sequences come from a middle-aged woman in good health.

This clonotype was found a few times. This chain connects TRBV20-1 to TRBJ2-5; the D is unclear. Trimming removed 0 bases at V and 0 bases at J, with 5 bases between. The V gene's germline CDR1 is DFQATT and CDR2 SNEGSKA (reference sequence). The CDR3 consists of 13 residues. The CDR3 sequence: CSARDTDQETQYF. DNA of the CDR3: TGCAGTGCTAGAGATACTGACCAAGAGACCCAGTACTTC.

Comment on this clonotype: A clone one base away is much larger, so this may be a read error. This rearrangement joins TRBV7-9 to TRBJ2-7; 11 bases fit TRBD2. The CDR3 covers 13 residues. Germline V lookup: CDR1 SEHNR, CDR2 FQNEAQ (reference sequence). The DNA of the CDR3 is TGTGCCAGCAGTGATAGCGGGGGGGGCGAGCGGTACTTC. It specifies CASSDSGGGERYF.

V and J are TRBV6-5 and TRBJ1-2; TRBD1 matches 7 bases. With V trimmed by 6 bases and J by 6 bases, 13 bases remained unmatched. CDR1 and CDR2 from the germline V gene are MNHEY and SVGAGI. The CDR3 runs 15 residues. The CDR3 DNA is TGTGCCAGCAGAAAAAGAATCAGGGGGTGGAATGGCTACACCTTC. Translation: CASRKRIRGWNGYTF.

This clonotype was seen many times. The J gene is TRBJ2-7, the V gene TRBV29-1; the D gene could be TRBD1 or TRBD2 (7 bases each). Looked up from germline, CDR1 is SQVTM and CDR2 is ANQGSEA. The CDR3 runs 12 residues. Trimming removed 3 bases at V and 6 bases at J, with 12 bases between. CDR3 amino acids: CSVDVRGGEQYF. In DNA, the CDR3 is TGCAGCGTTGACGTCAGGGGGGGCGAGCAGTACTTC.

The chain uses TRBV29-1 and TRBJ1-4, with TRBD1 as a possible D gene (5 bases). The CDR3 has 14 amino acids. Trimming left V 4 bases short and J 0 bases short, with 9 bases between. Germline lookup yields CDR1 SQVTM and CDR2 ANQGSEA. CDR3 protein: CSVGQPSTNEKLFF. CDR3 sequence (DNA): TGCAGCGTTGGACAGCCATCAACTAATGAAAAACTGTTTTTT.

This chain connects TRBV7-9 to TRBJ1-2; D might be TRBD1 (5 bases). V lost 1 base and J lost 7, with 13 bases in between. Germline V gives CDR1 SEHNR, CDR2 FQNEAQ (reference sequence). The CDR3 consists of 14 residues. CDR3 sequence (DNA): TGTGCCAGCAGCTTAGACCAGGGAGTAGGTGGCTACACCTTC. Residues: CASSLDQGVGGYTF.

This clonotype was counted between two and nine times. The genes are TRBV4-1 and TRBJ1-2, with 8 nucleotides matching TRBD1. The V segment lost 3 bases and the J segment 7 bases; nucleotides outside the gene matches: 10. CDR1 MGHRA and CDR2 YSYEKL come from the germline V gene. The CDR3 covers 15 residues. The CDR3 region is CASSQLDREYGGYTF. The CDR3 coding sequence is TGCGCCAGCAGCCAGTTGGACAGGGAATATGGTGGCTACACCTTC.

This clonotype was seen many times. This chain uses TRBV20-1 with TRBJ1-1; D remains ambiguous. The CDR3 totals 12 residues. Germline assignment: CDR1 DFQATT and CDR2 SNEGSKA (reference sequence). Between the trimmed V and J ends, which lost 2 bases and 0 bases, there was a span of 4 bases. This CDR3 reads CSARTVNTEAFF. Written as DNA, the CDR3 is TGCAGTGCTAGAACGGTGAACACTGAAGCTTTCTTT.

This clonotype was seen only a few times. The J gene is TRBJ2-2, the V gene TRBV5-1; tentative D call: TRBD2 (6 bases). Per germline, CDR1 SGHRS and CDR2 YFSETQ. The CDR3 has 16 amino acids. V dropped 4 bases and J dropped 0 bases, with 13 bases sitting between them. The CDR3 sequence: CASSPWRGPNTGELFF. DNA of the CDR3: TGCGCCAGCAGCCCCTGGCGGGGACCGAACACCGGGGAGCTGTTTTTT.

CDR3 coding DNA: TGTGCCAGCAGCTTAGGCAGGGGCGCGGGAGATACGCAGTATTTT. It is translated as CASSLGRGAGDTQYF. J is TRBJ2-3 and V is TRBV7-9; D might be TRBD1 (6 bases). From germline, CDR1 is SEHNR and CDR2 FQNEAQ (reference sequence). CDR3 length: 15 amino acids. Trimming took 1 base from V and 5 from J, leaving 13 bases between them.

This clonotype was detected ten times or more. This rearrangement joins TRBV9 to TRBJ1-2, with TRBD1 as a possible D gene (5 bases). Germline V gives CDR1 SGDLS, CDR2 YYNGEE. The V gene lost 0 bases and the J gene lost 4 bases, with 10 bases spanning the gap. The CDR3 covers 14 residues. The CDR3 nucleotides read TGTGCCAGCAGCGTAGGTCAGGGCAGCTATGGCTACACCTTC. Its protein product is CASSVGQGSYGYTF.

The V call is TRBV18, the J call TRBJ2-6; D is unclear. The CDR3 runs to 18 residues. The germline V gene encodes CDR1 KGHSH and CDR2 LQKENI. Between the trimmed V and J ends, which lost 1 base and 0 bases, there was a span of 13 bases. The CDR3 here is CASSPQLPGSSGANVLTF. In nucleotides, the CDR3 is TGTGCCAGCTCACCACAATTGCCTGGTAGCTCTGGGGCCAACGTCCTGACTTTC.

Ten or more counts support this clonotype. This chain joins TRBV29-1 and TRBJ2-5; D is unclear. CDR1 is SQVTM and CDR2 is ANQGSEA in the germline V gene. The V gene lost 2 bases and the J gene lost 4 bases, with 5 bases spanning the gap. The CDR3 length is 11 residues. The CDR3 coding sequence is TGCAGCGTTGAATGGCTAGAGACCCAGTACTTC. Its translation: CSVEWLETQYF.

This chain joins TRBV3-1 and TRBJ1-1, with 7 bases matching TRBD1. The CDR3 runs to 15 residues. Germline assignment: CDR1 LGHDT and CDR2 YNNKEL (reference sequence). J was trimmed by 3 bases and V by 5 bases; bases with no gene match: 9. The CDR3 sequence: CASSKWDSLDTEAFF. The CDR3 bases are TGTGCCAGCAGCAAATGGGACAGCCTAGACACTGAAGCTTTCTTT.

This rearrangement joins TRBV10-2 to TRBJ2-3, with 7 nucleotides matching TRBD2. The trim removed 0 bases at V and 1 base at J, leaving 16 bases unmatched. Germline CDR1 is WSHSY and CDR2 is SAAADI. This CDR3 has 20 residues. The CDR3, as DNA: TGCGCCAGCAGTGAGTCCCCCGGGGCTAGCGGACAAGGGCGCACAGATACGCAGTATTTT. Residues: CASSESPGASGQGRTDTQYF.

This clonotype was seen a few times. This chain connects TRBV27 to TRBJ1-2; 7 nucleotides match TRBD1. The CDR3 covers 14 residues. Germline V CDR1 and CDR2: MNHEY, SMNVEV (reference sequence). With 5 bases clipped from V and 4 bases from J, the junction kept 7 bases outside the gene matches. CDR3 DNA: TGTGCCAGCAGTCCGACAGGGCCTTTCTATGGCTACACCTTC. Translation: CASSPTGPFYGYTF.

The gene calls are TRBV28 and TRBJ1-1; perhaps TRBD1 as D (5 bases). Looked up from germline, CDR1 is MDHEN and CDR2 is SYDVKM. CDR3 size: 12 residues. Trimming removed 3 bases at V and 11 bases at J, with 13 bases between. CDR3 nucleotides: TGTGCCAGCAGTTTCGAAGGGACCGTTGCTTTCTTT. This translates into CASSFEGTVAFF. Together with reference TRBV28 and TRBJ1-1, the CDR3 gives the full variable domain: DVKVTQSSRYLVKRTGEKVFLECVQDMDHENMFWYRQDPGLGLRLIYFSYDVKMKEKGDIPEGYSVSREKKERFSLILESASTNQTSMYLCASSFEGTVAFFGQGTRLTVV.

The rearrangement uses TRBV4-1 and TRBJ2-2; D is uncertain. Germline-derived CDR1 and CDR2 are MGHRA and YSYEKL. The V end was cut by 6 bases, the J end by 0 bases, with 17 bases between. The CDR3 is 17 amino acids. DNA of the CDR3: TGCGCCAGCAGACCCCAGCCCGACGGTTCGAACACCGGGGAGCTGTTTTTT. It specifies CASRPQPDGSNTGELFF.

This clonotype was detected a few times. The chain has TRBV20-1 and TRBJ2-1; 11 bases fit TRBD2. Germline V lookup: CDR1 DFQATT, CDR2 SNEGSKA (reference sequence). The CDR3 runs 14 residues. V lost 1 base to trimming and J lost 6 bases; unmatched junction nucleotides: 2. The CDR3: CSARGLAGTNEQFF. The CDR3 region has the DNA TGCAGTGCTAGAGGACTAGCGGGAACCAATGAGCAGTTCTTC.